A selection of T cell receptor beta chains follows, all from one sample in a study of patients and donors after allogeneic stem cell transplantation. One entry per CDR3 protein, called by TCRdb with MiXCR from the RT-PCR reads. The repertoire has approximately 170,000 distinct CDR3 sequences, about 30% of them found once; the top ten carry 2.5% to 3.5%. Sequencing input: blood, either unsorted or a sorted T cell fraction (not recorded which). These receptors were collected from a human donor who was either an allogeneic HSCT recipient or a stem cell or donor lymphocyte infusion donor (not recorded which). It is not recorded whose cells these are; they may come from a transplant donor. CDR3s include the opening cysteine and the closing phenylalanine or tryptophan. Fields, in order: D gene, J gene, clone size, V gene, CDR3 DNA, CDR3 protein. D genes are given only for firm matches. Size values are once, few and many counts, or a class for expanded clones, and some rows have none.

>TRBD1|TRBJ2-7|NA|TRBV6-2/TRBV6-3
TGTGCCAGCGGAACCAGGACAGGGCTCGGGAAATACGAGCAGTACTTC
CASGTRTGLGKYEQYF
>TRBD2|TRBJ2-7|NA|TRBV4-3
TGCGCCAGCAGCCATTTCGAGCGGGGCTACGAGCAGTACTTC
CASSHFERGYEQYF
>NA|TRBJ2-7|NA|TRBV12-3/TRBV12-4
TGTGCCAGCAGTTCGGGGGACGAGCAGTACTTC
CASSSGDEQYF
>TRBD1|TRBJ1-2|NA|TRBV6-5
TGTGCCAGCAGTTACGGACAGGGGGATGGCTACACCTTC
CASSYGQGDGYTF
>NA|TRBJ1-1|many|TRBV3-1
TGTGCCAGCAGCCAAGATATGTTGGCTTTCTTT
CASSQDMLAFF
>NA|TRBJ1-2|NA|TRBV5-5
TGTGCCAGCAGCGGAGTAGTCCCTAACTATGGCTACACCTTC
CASSGVVPNYGYTF
>NA|TRBJ2-1|NA|TRBV12-3/TRBV12-4
TGTGCCAGCAGTTTAAAGGCGGCTTACTCCTACAATGAGCAGTTCTTC
CASSLKAAYSYNEQFF
>TRBD1|TRBJ2-2|NA|TRBV29-1
TGCAGCGCCTGGACAGGGGTGGGCGGGGAGCTGTTTTTT
CSAWTGVGGELFF
>NA|TRBJ1-2|many|TRBV5-6
TGTGCCAGCAGTCCGGGATTCTATGGCTACACCTTC
CASSPGFYGYTF
>TRBD1|TRBJ1-1|many|TRBV5-8
TGTGCCACCACAGGGGTCGCTTTCTTT
CATTGVAFF
>TRBD1|TRBJ1-1|many|TRBV29-1
TGCAGCGTTGAAGCCCTGGGACAGCGGCTCACTGAAGCTTTCTTT
CSVEALGQRLTEAFF
>NA|TRBJ1-1|many|TRBV18
TGTGCCAGCTCAAACAGGGAGAACACTGAAGCTTTCTTT
CASSNRENTEAFF
>NA|TRBJ2-3|NA|TRBV7-3
TGTGCCAGCAGTCCCGGAACCCGACGATGTTTT
CASSPGTRRCF
>TRBD1|TRBJ2-7|NA|TRBV24-1
TGTGCCACCAGTGATTTGAACGACAGGGCCTCCTCCCAATCTTTCTACGAGCAGTACTTC
CATSDLNDRASSQSFYEQYF
>NA|TRBJ1-5|NA|TRBV4-2
TGTGCCAGCAGCCAAGGACGAGGGAATCAGCCCCAGCATTTT
CASSQGRGNQPQHF
>NA|TRBJ2-4|NA|TRBV20-1
TGCAGTGCTAGGCTCCCGATGGGCATTCAGTACTTC
CSARLPMGIQYF
>NA|TRBJ1-4|NA|TRBV12-3/TRBV12-4
TGTGCCAGCACCTGGACAGCTACGGAAACAACTAATGAAAAACTGTTTTTT
CASTWTATETTNEKLFF
>NA|TRBJ1-2|NA|TRBV6-5
TGTGCCAGCAGTTACTCGGCAAACACTAACTATGGCTACACCTTC
CASSYSANTNYGYTF
>NA|TRBJ1-5|few|TRBV6-2/TRBV6-3
TGTGCCAGCAGCCGGGATTATAGCAATCAGCCCCAGCATTTT
CASSRDYSNQPQHF
>TRBD2|TRBJ2-3|NA|TRBV5-8
TGTGCCAGCAGCTTGGCCGCTACTAGCGGAGGCACAGATACGCAGTATTTT
CASSLAATSGGTDTQYF
>NA|TRBJ2-7|few|TRBV12-3/TRBV12-4
TGTGCCAGCAGAGCCGGGACATCCCCACCTTACGAGCAGTACTTC
CASRAGTSPPYEQYF
>TRBD2|TRBJ2-3|NA|TRBV7-3
TGTGCCAGCAGCCAAGGGGGACTAGCGGGAGGTGCTACGCAGTATTTT
CASSQGGLAGGATQYF
>NA|TRBJ2-3|NA|TRBV12-3/TRBV12-4
TGTGCCAGCAGTCCCGGGAGACCCACAGATACGCAGTATTTT
CASSPGRPTDTQYF
>NA|TRBJ1-1|many|TRBV12-3/TRBV12-4
TGTGCCAGTTTAGATGGTCTGAGGGCTTTCTTT
CASLDGLRAFF